The 9 T cell receptor beta chains below come from one sample, sequenced in a study of CD8+ T cells in alopecia areata. Reverse transcription of extracted RNA yielded cDNA, which provided the sequencing template. Sequencing was performed with immunoSEQ multiplex PCR; in TCRdb, only in-frame clones are kept and a portion is missing. This table holds 120,000 or so clones, around 50% found once. What was sequenced was NKG2D-low CD8+ T cells sorted from blood. The receptors originated from a human donor with alopecia areata.

CDR3 DNA: TGTGCCAGCAGTCGGGTTATAGGGGAGACCCAGTACTTC. It translates to CASSRVIGETQYF. The chain uses TRBV6-1 and TRBJ2-5; D is undetermined. V shed 5 bases and J shed 5 bases, with 12 bases lying between them. The CDR3 loop spans 13 amino acids. Germline loops: CDR1 MNHNS, CDR2 SASEGT.

This clone was counted between two and nine times. The chain joins TRBV4-1 to TRBJ1-1, with D hard to call. The V gene lost 0 bases and the J gene lost 4 bases, with 12 bases spanning the gap. This CDR3 has 15 amino acids. Per the germline V gene, CDR1 is MGHRA and CDR2 is YSYEKL. CDR3 DNA sequence: TGCGCCAGCAGCCAAGAGTCCGGGTCGAGCACTGAAGCTTTCTTT. Protein product: CASSQESGSSTEAFF.

This clone appeared a few times. Other DNA sequences in the sample encode the same CDR3. The CDR3 loop reads CASSLGDEQYF. The CDR3 DNA reads as TGCGCCAGCAGCTTGGGCGACGAGCAGTACTTC. V is TRBV5-1 and J is TRBJ2-7; no clear D. CDR3 length: 11 residues. Germline loops: CDR1 SGHRS, CDR2 YFSETQ. Trimming stripped 0 bases from V and 5 bases from J, with 3 bases between.

The CDR3 DNA follows: TGTGCCAGCAGGGCAGAGGGAGAGACCCAGTACTTC. Translated: CASRAEGETQYF. The chain is built from TRBV13 and TRBJ2-5; weak D call: TRBD2 (5 bases). Trimming left V 6 bases short and J 4 bases short, with 9 bases between. CDR3 length: 12 residues. CDR1 is PRHDT, CDR2 FYEKMQ, per germline (reference sequence).

The V gene is TRBV7-2, the J gene TRBJ2-2, with D possibly TRBD1 on 5 matching bases. Trimming cost V 3 bases and J 10 bases, with 12 bases left between them. The CDR3 runs to 13 residues. The germline gives CDR1 SGHTA, CDR2 FQGNSA. The CDR3 spells CASSLGLPPELFF. The CDR3 bases are TGTGCCAGCAGCTTGGGGCTGCCCCCGGAGCTGTTTTTT.

The chain joins TRBV25-1 to TRBJ1-5; possible D gene TRBD1, 5 bases. The V and J ends lost 4 bases and 4 bases respectively, with 11 bases between them. This CDR3 is 14 amino acids long. CDR1 and CDR2 from the germline V gene are MGHDK and SYGVNS. CDR3 sequence (DNA): TGTGCCAGCAGTGGAGGGGCCAGGAATCAGCCCCAGCATTTT. It specifies CASSGGARNQPQHF.

In this sample, this clone turned up a few times. The rearrangement links TRBV29-1 to TRBJ2-1, with TRBD1 identical over 8 bases. CDR1 and CDR2 from the germline V gene are SQVTM and ANQGSEA. The CDR3 extends over 14 amino acids. The trim removed 1 base at V and 5 bases at J, leaving 4 bases unmatched. CDR3 DNA sequence: TGCAGCGTTGAAGGGACAGGGAGAGACAATGAGCAGTTCTTC. Encoded protein: CSVEGTGRDNEQFF.

The V gene is TRBV29-1, the J gene TRBJ2-1, with D perhaps assigned TRBD1 or TRBD2 (5 bases each). CDR3 length: 11 residues. From germline, CDR1 is SQVTM and CDR2 ANQGSEA. The V and J ends lost 2 bases and 8 bases respectively, with 7 bases between them. CDR3 amino acids: CSVERGDEQFF. The CDR3 bases are TGCAGCGTTGAACGAGGGGATGAGCAGTTCTTC.

This chain links TRBV29-1 with TRBJ1-1; 7 bases line up with TRBD1. V lost 8 bases to trimming and J lost 4 bases; unmatched junction nucleotides: 10. The V gene's germline CDR1 is SQVTM and CDR2 ANQGSEA. The CDR3 loop spans 13 amino acids. CDR3 nucleotides: TGCAGCATCCCTGGGACAGTTCGCACTGAAGCTTTCTTT. This codes for CSIPGTVRTEAFF.